This T cell receptor beta chain is from a study of shared clonotypes between healthy human individuals. As regards this clone: Its target is not known.

Study findings and constraints: Donors were few, which limited the genetic and exposure-history diversity represented.

Genomic DNA per cell subset filled all wells of several immunoSEQ plates. In the authors' methods: As immunoSEQ supplied junction-only sequences (without quality scores), filtering differed. The data were produced by immunoSEQ multiplex PCR, yet TCRdb's version contains in-frame clones alone and is incomplete. V, J and clone size derive from that table, while D and trimming were established from the DNA sequence. The top ten clones hold about 10% of a sample with 300,000 to 350,000 clones, 73% of them seen once. The V gene's germline CDR1 is SGHNT and CDR2 YYREEE (reference sequence). Trimming took 4 bases from V and 0 from J, leaving 8 bases between them. The CDR3 consists of 14 residues.

This rearrangement joins TRBV5-4 to TRBJ1-3; TRBD1 is a possible D gene (5 bases). Sequencing was performed on memory CD4+ T cells sorted from blood. This sample's subset: CD45RA-negative fraction. This clonotype originated in a man younger than 40 in good health. DNA of the CDR3: TGTGCCAGCAGCCCCCAGGGCTCTGGAAACACCATATATTTT. Amino acid sequence: CASSPQGSGNTIYF. Looking up the rest from reference TRBV5-4 and TRBJ1-3 gives the full variable domain: ETGVTQSPTHLIKTRGQQVTLRCSSQSGHNTVSWYQQALGQGPQFIFQYYREEENGRGNFPPRFSGLQFPNYSSELNVNALELDDSALYLCASSPQGSGNTIYFGEGSWLTVV.